The rows below give T cell receptor beta chains drawn from one sample of a study of tumor-infiltrating lymphocytes in localized non-small cell lung cancer. Repertoires were generated with immunoSEQ multiplex PCR, while TCRdb's copy carries only in-frame clones and drops some. The repertoire includes some 6,300 clones, about 80% of them detected once, and 6% sits in the top ten. Sequencing used lung tumor tissue. The receptor source for this set is a human donor with non-small cell lung cancer. The CDR3 runs from the conserved cysteine through the conserved F or W. The D gene is left open where the match is weak. The size entry is marked missing in some rows and otherwise reads once, few, many or a size class.

D,size,V,J,DNA,CDR3
TRBD1,-,TRBV11-1,TRBJ1-1,TGTGCCAGCAGCTTCCCGGGACAGGGGGCGCCTAAAGCTTTCTTT,CASSFPGQGAPKAFF
TRBD1,-,TRBV5-6,TRBJ1-1,TGTGCCAGCAGCTCAGGACAGGTTCGCCTCATGAACACTGAAGCTTTCTTT,CASSSGQVRLMNTEAFF
-,-,TRBV7-2,TRBJ2-5,TGTGCCAGCAGCTTTAGCGGGACCCAGTACTTC,CASSFSGTQYF
TRBD1,-,TRBV7-9,TRBJ1-5,TGTGCCAGCAGCGGCACAGGGGTTGGCAATCAGCCCCAGCATTTT,CASSGTGVGNQPQHF
TRBD1,-,TRBV19,TRBJ2-5,TGTGCCAGTAGTATACGACAGGGGGGGACCCAGTACTTC,CASSIRQGGTQYF
-,-,TRBV6-6,TRBJ1-5,TGTGCCAGCAGTCACGGAAGCAATCAGCCCCAGCATTTT,CASSHGSNQPQHF
-,-,TRBV28,TRBJ2-6,TGTGCCACCACAGACTCTGGGGCCAACGTCCTGACTTTC,CATTDSGANVLTF
TRBD1,few,TRBV27,TRBJ1-1,TGTGCCAGCAGTCCCGACAGGGGGAACACTGAAGCTTTCTTT,CASSPDRGNTEAFF
-,-,TRBV28,TRBJ2-1,TGTGCCAGCAGGTCCGTAGGGGTTATGTCTAATGAGCAGTTCTTC,CASRSVGVMSNEQFF
-,-,TRBV28,TRBJ2-7,TGTGCCAGCAGTCCCCCGGGAGACTACGAGCAGTACTTC,CASSPPGDYEQYF
-,-,TRBV28,TRBJ2-5,TGTGCCAGCCGAACTCAAGAGACCCAGTACTTC,CASRTQETQYF
TRBD2,-,TRBV5-5,TRBJ2-3,TGTGCCAGCAGCTTGAGCCTAGCGGGACTCACAGATACGCAGTATTTT,CASSLSLAGLTDTQYF
-,-,TRBV19,TRBJ2-5,TGTGCCAGTAGGGGCTTACAGGGAGGTACCCAAGAGACCCAGTACTTC,CASRGLQGGTQETQYF
-,few,TRBV7-9,TRBJ1-4,TGTGCCAGCAGCGAAGAAAAACTGTTTTTT,CASSEEKLFF
TRBD1,-,TRBV6-6,TRBJ2-5,TGTGCCACTTCGGACAGGGGCGGGCAAGAGACCCAGTACTTC,CATSDRGGQETQYF
-,-,TRBV12-5,TRBJ2-7,TGTGCTAGTGGTTTGGTAGAGACTCCTACTGGCGAGCAGTACTTC,CASGLVETPTGEQYF
-,-,TRBV10-3,TRBJ2-3,TGTGCCATCAGTGACGATAACGCAGATACGCAGTATTTT,CAISDDNADTQYF
TRBD1,-,TRBV4-3,TRBJ2-1,TGCGCCAGCAGCCAAGATACGGGACAGGGGGTCGATGAGCAGTTCTTC,CASSQDTGQGVDEQFF
-,-,TRBV7-2,TRBJ2-3,TGTGCCATTAGCCTGATAGCGGAATCATCAGATACGCAGTATTTT,CAISLIAESSDTQYF
-,-,TRBV11-2,TRBJ1-4,TGTGCCAGCAGCTCGACTCAGGGAGGAAAACTGTTTTTT,CASSSTQGGKLFF
-,once,TRBV28,TRBJ2-7,TGTGCCAGCAGGACCGTTGTGGGCTTCGGGTCCTACGAGCAGTACTTC,CASRTVVGFGSYEQYF